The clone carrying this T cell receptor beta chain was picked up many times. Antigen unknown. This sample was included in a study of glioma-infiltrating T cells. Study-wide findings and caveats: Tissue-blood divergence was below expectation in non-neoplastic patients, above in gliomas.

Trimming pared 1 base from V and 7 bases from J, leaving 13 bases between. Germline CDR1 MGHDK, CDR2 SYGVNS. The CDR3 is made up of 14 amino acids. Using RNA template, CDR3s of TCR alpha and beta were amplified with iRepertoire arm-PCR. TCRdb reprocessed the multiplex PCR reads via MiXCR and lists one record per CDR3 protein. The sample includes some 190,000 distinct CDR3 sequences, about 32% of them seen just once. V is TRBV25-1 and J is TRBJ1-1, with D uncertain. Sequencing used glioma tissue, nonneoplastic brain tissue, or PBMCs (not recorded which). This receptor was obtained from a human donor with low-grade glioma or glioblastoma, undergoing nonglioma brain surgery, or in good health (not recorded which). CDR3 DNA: TGTGCCAGCAGTGAATCCTGGACCACTGTTGAAGCTTTCTTT. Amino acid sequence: CASSESWTTVEAFF.